This T cell receptor beta chain derives from a study of T cell changes during pregnancy in multiple sclerosis. This CDR3 has 12 residues. The V end was cut by 9 bases, the J end by 7 bases, with 12 bases between. The germline V gene encodes CDR1 MRHNA and CDR2 SNTAGT. Here immunoSEQ multiplex PCR was the method, and the copy in TCRdb shows in-frame clones only, minus some. The table has about 94,000 clones, approximately 94% seen once; the top ten hold 0.99%. This TCR came from a female donor with multiple sclerosis, enrolled in a pregnancy study. The input for sequencing was peripheral blood, taken after pregnancy. V usage is TRBV6-4 and J usage is TRBJ1-4; a weak D match, TRBD1 (5 bases). The CDR3 coding sequence is TGTGCCAGGGTTCAGGGAACTGAAAAACTGTTTTTT. This translates into CARVQGTEKLFF.